These 3 T cell receptor beta chains came from one sample sequenced in a study of T cells in Graves' hyperthyroidism and ophthalmopathy. Researchers amplified the TCR beta CDR3 regions from RNA transcripts. The TCR CDR3 first-round RT-PCR relied on the HTBI primer set. TCRdb re-derived calls from the multiplex PCR reads in MiXCR, one entry per CDR3 protein. The repertoire holds some 690,000 distinct CDR3 sequences, with around 16% as singletons. Specimen: blood. These receptors were obtained from a man aged 50-59 years with Graves' hyperthyroidism.

The chain recombines TRBV28 with TRBJ1-1; a possible D gene is TRBD1 (6 bases). The V and J ends lost 10 bases and 1 base respectively, with 13 bases between them. CDR3 length: 13 amino acids. Looked up from germline, CDR1 is MDHEN and CDR2 is SYDVKM. CDR3 sequence: CATGGGANTEAFF. The CDR3 DNA sequence: TGTGCCACGGGTGGGGGGGCGAACACTGAAGCTTTCTTT. Full variable domain (missing parts from reference TRBV28 and TRBJ1-1): DVKVTQSSRYLVKRTGEKVFLECVQDMDHENMFWYRQDPGLGLRLIYFSYDVKMKEKGDIPEGYSVSREKKERFSLILESASTNQTSMYLCATGGGANTEAFFGQGTRLTVV.

This clonotype has ten or more counts. This sequence joins TRBV12-3 or TRBV12-4 and TRBJ1-6, with D unresolved. The CDR3 spans 13 residues. V was shortened by 5 bases and J by 7 bases, with 9 bases between the two germline ends. The CDR3 is CASSQKANSPLHF. The CDR3 DNA reads as TGTGCCAGCAGTCAAAAGGCCAATTCACCCCTCCACTTT.

This clonotype was counted at least ten times. The rearrangement uses TRBV2 and TRBJ2-7; weak D call: TRBD1 (5 bases). Germline values: CDR1 SNHLY, CDR2 FYNNEI. Trimming took 4 bases from V and 2 from J, leaving 9 bases between them. The CDR3 length is 13 residues. CDR3 sequence: CASSAETAYEQYF. CDR3 sequence (DNA): TGTGCCAGCAGTGCCGAGACAGCCTACGAGCAGTACTTC.